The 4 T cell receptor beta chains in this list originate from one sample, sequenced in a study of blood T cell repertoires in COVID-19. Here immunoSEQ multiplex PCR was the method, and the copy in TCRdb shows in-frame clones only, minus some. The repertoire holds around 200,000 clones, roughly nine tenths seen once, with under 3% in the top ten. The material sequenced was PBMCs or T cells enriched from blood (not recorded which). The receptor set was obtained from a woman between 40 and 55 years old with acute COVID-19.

This chain's CDR3 is CAVGGGRTDTQYF. The DNA for the CDR3 is TGTGCAGTGGGAGGGGGGCGCACAGATACGCAGTATTTT. This chain links TRBV5-4 with TRBJ2-3; D might be TRBD2 (7 bases). Germline V gene data show CDR1 as SGHNT and CDR2 as YYREEE (reference sequence). This CDR3 contains 13 residues.

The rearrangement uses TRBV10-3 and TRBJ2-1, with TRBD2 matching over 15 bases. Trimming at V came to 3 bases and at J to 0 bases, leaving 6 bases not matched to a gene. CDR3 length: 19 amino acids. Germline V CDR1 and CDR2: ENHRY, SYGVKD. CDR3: CAISDIGTSGRSSYNEQFF. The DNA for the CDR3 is TGTGCCATCAGTGATATAGGGACTAGCGGGAGGAGCTCCTACAATGAGCAGTTCTTC.

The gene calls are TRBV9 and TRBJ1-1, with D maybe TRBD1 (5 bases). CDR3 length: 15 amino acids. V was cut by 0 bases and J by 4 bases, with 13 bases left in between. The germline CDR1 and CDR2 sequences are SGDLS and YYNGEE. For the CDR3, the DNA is TGTGCCAGCAGCGTAGGTGGGGGGGGAATCACTGAAGCTTTCTTT. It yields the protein CASSVGGGGITEAFF.

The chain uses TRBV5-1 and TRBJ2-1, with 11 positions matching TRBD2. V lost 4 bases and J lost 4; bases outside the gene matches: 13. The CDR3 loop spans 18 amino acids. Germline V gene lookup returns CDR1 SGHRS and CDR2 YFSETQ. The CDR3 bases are TGCGCCAGCAGCACGGGACTAGCGGCCTCTACTAAATACAATGAGCAGTTCTTC. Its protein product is CASSTGLAASTKYNEQFF. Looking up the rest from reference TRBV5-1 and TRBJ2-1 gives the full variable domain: KAGVTQTPRYLIKTRGQQVTLSCSPISGHRSVSWYQQTPGQGLQFLFEYFSETQRNKGNFPGRFSGRQFSNSRSEMNVSTLELGDSALYLCASSTGLAASTKYNEQFFGPGTRLTVL.